This T cell receptor (beta chain) was recovered during a study of post-analysis software for immune sequencing data. In the study overall: The cohort encompassed relapsing-remitting, secondary progressive and progressive-relapsing multiple sclerosis disease courses.

General study findings and limits: Several TRBV segments were more frequent in patients than controls; TRBV5-6, TRBV5-1 and TRBV20-1 belonged to this group. Those with multiple sclerosis, the patient group, showed significantly lower normalized Chao1 diversity than controls. Clustering by F measure revealed strong co-clustering among samples prepared together in one batch.

The library was made from cDNA and included unique molecular identifiers. About 540,000 cDNA molecules were obtained from about 1 to 10 million T cells. TCRdb re-analysed the PCR reads in MiXCR, keeping a single row per CDR3 protein. The table records roughly 410,000 distinct CDR3 sequences, about a third of them present only once. CDR1 MGHRA and CDR2 YSYEKL come from the germline V gene. The CDR3 contains 17 residues. The junction had 12 bases not matched to a gene; V was cut back by 4 bases and J by 5 bases. This clonotype came up a few times. Antigen: not known. This chain joins TRBV4-1 and TRBJ2-2, with 8 positions matching TRBD2. What was sequenced was blood. The origin of this receptor is a girl aged 10 to 17 with multiple sclerosis. The chain's CDR3 is CASSPLSGTRRTGELFF. In DNA form, the CDR3 reads TGCGCCAGCAGCCCTCTTTCCGGGACTAGGCGTACCGGGGAGCTGTTTTTT.